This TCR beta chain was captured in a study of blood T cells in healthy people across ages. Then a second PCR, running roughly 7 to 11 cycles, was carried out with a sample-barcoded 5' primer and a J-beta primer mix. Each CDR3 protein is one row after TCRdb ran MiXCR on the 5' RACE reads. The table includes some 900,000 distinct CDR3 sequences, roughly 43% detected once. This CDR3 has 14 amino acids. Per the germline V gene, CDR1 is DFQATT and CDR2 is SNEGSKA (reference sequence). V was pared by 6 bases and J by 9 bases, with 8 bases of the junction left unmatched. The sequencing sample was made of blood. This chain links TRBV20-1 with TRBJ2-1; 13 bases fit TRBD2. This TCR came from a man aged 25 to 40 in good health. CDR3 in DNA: TGCAGTGCCCCTAGACTAGCGGGGGGCAGTGAGCAGTTCTTC. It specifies CSAPRLAGGSEQFF.